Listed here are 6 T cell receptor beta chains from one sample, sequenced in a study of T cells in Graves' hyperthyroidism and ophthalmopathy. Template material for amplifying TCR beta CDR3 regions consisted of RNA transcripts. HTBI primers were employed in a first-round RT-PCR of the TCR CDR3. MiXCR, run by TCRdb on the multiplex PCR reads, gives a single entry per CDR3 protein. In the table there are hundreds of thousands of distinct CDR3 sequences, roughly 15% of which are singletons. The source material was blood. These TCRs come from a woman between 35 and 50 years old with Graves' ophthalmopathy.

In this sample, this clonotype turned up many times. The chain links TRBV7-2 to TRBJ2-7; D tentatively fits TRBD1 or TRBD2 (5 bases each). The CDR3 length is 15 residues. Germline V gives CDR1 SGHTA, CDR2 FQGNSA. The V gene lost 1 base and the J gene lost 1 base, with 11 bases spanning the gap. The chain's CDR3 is CASSLDRDPSYEQYF. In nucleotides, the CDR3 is TGTGCCAGCAGCTTAGACCGGGACCCTTCCTACGAGCAGTACTTC.

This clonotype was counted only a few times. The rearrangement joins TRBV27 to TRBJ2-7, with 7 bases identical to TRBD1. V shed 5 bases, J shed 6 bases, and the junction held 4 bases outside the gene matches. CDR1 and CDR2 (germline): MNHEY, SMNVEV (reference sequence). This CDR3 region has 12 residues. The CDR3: CASSATGAEQYF. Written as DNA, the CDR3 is TGTGCCAGCAGTGCAACAGGGGCCGAGCAGTACTTC.

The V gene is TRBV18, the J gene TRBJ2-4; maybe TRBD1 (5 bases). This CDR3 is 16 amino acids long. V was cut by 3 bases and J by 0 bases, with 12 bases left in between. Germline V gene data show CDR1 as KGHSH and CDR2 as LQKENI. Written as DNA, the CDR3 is TGTGCCAGCTCACCGACAGCAAACCTAGCCAAAAACATTCAGTACTTC. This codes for CASSPTANLAKNIQYF.

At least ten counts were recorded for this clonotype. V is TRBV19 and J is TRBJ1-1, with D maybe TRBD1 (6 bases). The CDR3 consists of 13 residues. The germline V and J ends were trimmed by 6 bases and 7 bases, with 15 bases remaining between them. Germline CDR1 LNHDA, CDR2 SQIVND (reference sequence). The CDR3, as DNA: TGTGCCAGTAGCCAATCCGGACAGAATGAAGCTTTCTTT. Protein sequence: CASSQSGQNEAFF.

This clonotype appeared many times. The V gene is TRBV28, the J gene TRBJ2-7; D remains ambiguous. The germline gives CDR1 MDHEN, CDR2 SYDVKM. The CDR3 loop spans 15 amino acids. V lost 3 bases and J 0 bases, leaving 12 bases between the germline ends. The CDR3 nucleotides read TGTGCCAGCAGTTTGATAAGCCAGAGCTCCTACGAGCAGTACTTC. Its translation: CASSLISQSSYEQYF.

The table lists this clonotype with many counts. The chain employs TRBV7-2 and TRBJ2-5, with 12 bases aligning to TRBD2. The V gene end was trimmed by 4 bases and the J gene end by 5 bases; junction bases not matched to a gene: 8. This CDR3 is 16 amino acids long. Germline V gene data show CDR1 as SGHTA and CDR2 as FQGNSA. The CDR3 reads CASSSRTSGNRETQYF. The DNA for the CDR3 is TGTGCCAGCAGCTCCAGGACTAGCGGGAACAGGGAGACCCAGTACTTC.